Each of the 2 T cell receptor beta chains below was sequenced from the same sample in a study of blood T cell repertoires in COVID-19. Measured with immunoSEQ multiplex PCR; TCRdb has only the in-frame clones, and not every one. The data contain over 150,000 clones, about 79% of them singletons. Sequences were obtained from peripheral blood. The receptors shown here come from a human donor in a cohort sampled during active COVID-19.

The chain combines TRBV9 with TRBJ2-5, with D possibly TRBD2 on 6 matching bases. This CDR3 comprises 15 residues. CDR1 is SGDLS and CDR2 is YYNGEE in the germline V gene. Between the trimmed V and J ends, which lost 2 bases and 1 base, there was a span of 12 bases. CDR3 DNA sequence: TGTGCCAGCAGCGTGGACCTGGGACTCCAAGAGACCCAGTACTTC. Amino acid sequence: CASSVDLGLQETQYF. Full variable domain (missing parts from reference TRBV9 and TRBJ2-5): DSGVTQTPKHLITATGQRVTLRCSPRSGDLSVYWYQQSLDQGLQFLIQYYNGEERAKGNILERFSAQQFPDLHSELNLSSLELGDSALYFCASSVDLGLQETQYFGPGTRLLVL.

This rearrangement joins TRBV18 to TRBJ1-1, with TRBD1 matching 8 bases. V lost 6 bases and J lost 0; bases outside the gene matches: 12. CDR3 length: 17 amino acids. Germline loops: CDR1 KGHSH, CDR2 LQKENI. CDR3 loop: CASSTTSGGGVNTEAFF. CDR3 DNA sequence: TGTGCCAGCTCTACCACCTCAGGGGGCGGGGTGAACACTGAAGCTTTCTTT.